These T cell receptor beta chains were read from a single sample in a study of blood T cell repertoires in COVID-19. Sequenced by immunoSEQ multiplex PCR; TCRdb stores in-frame clones only, minus some. The repertoire has 9,000 to 13,000 clones, over 65% of them found once; the top ten carry roughly 12%. Sequenced sample: peripheral blood. These receptors all come from a human donor in a cohort sampled during active COVID-19. CDR3s include the opening cysteine and the closing phenylalanine or tryptophan. The order of the fields is J gene, V gene, CDR3 length, clone size, D gene, CDR3 protein, CDR3 DNA. The D gene is left open where the match is weak. Clone sizes are given selectively: once, few, many, or a class where the clone is expanded.

TRBJ2-3 | TRBV9 | 15 | - | TRBD2 | CASSSLAGRTDTQYF | TGTGCCAGCAGCTCCCTAGCGGGCCGCACAGATACGCAGTATTTT
TRBJ2-7 | TRBV11-2 | 16 | once | TRBD2 | CASSHLGQTSAYEQYF | TGTGCCAGCAGCCACCTGGGCCAGACTAGCGCCTACGAGCAGTACTTC
TRBJ1-5 | TRBV30 | 13 | - | - | CAWSGGDWEPQHF | TGTGCCTGGAGTGGGGGGGACTGGGAGCCCCAGCATTTT
TRBJ1-4 | TRBV19 | 18 | - | TRBD1 | CASSRVRTGPLPPRKLFF | TGTGCCAGTAGTAGGGTACGGACAGGACCCTTACCGCCGAGAAAACTGTTTTTT
TRBJ2-1 | TRBV7-3 | 17 | - | TRBD2 | CASSPLPPSGSYNEQFF | TGTGCCAGCAGCCCCCTTCCCCCCAGCGGGAGTTATAATGAGCAGTTCTTC
TRBJ2-1 | TRBV6-5 | 15 | - | TRBD2 | CASSAPLALVNEQFF | TGTGCCAGCTCGGCCCCACTAGCGTTGGTTAATGAGCAGTTCTTC
TRBJ2-3 | TRBV7-2 | 16 | - | TRBD2 | CASSPGTSGIADTQYF | TGTGCCAGCAGCCCAGGGACTAGCGGGATTGCAGATACGCAGTATTTT
TRBJ1-5 | TRBV2 | 17 | once | TRBD1 | CASSELKGQGAEQPQHF | TGTGCCAGCTCAGAATTAAAGGGGCAGGGGGCCGAGCAGCCCCAGCATTTT
TRBJ2-2 | TRBV11-2 | 17 | - | TRBD2 | CASSSRGLAGGYGELFF | TGTGCCAGCAGCTCCCGGGGACTAGCGGGAGGGTACGGGGAGCTGTTTTTT
TRBJ2-3 | TRBV6-4 | 14 | - | TRBD1 | CASSGTGHTDTQYF | TGTGCCAGCAGTGGGACAGGGCACACAGATACGCAGTATTTT
TRBJ2-3 | TRBV6-5 | 13 | - | - | CASSYSVTDTQYF | TGTGCCAGCAGTTACTCGGTGACTGATACGCAGTATTTT
TRBJ1-5 | TRBV19 | 12 | - | - | CATSAGNQPQHF | TGTGCCACGTCAGCGGGGAATCAGCCCCAGCATTTT
TRBJ2-7 | TRBV4-2 | 14 | - | - | CASSPSWGPHEQYF | TGTGCCAGCAGCCCCTCGTGGGGGCCCCACGAGCAGTACTTC
TRBJ2-2 | TRBV27 | 15 | few | - | CASSLGQSNTGELFF | TGTGCCAGCAGTTTGGGCCAATCGAACACCGGGGAGCTGTTTTTT
TRBJ2-1 | TRBV30 | 13 | - | TRBD1 | CAWARDRARKQFF | TGTGCCTGGGCGAGGGACAGGGCGAGAAAGCAGTTCTTC
TRBJ2-3 | TRBV9 | 12 | few | - | CASSVNTDTQYF | TGTGCCAGCAGCGTTAACACAGATACGCAGTATTTT
TRBJ2-1 | TRBV4-1 | 15 | - | - | CASSQDSAGWDEQFF | TGCGCCAGCAGCCAAGATTCGGCGGGGTGGGATGAGCAGTTCTTC
TRBJ1-5 | TRBV18 | 16 | - | - | CASSPLQIRGNQPQHF | TGTGCCAGCTCACCACTACAGATCAGGGGCAATCAGCCCCAGCATTTT
TRBJ2-3 | TRBV18 | 14 | - | TRBD2 | CASSSTSGRDTQYF | TGTGCCAGCTCATCGACTAGCGGGAGAGATACGCAGTATTTT
TRBJ2-1 | TRBV4-1 | 20 | once | TRBD1 | CASSPLGQGSLAVSYNEQFF | TGCGCCAGCAGCCCCTTGGGACAGGGTTCCCTAGCGGTATCCTACAATGAGCAGTTCTTC
TRBJ2-1 | TRBV2 | 14 | - | TRBD2 | CASSASGIGNEQFF | TGTGCCAGCAGTGCTAGCGGGATAGGGAATGAGCAGTTCTTC
TRBJ1-1 | TRBV30 | 15 | - | - | CAWSPAGHRNTEAFF | TGTGCCTGGAGTCCAGCGGGACACAGGAACACTGAAGCTTTCTTT
TRBJ2-2 | TRBV19 | 15 | - | - | CATTPKPSNTGELFF | TGTGCCACCACCCCCAAGCCCTCGAACACCGGGGAGCTGTTTTTT
TRBJ2-1 | TRBV3-1/TRBV3-2 | 15 | - | - | CASSQATSRWGEQFF | TGTGCCAGCAGCCAAGCAACTAGTCGGTGGGGTGAGCAGTTCTTC
TRBJ2-2 | TRBV27 | 16 | - | TRBD2 | CASSLSAGGRVGELFF | TGTGCCAGCAGTTTATCAGCGGGAGGGCGGGTTGGGGAGCTGTTTTTT
TRBJ1-5 | TRBV29-1 | 13 | - | TRBD1 | CSGGQGADQPQHF | TGCAGCGGGGGACAGGGGGCGGATCAGCCCCAGCATTTT
TRBJ2-1 | TRBV7-9 | 14 | - | TRBD2 | CASSPSGSGAEQFF | TGTGCCAGCAGCCCGAGCGGGAGCGGGGCTGAGCAGTTCTTC
TRBJ2-2 | TRBV24-1 | 16 | - | TRBD1 | CATSDPRTGRTGELFF | TGTGCCACCAGTGACCCCCGGACAGGGAGAACCGGGGAGCTGTTTTTT
TRBJ2-7 | TRBV7-9 | 15 | - | TRBD2 | CASSPSGRTSYEQYF | TGTGCCAGCAGCCCTAGCGGGAGGACATCCTACGAGCAGTACTTC
TRBJ1-1 | TRBV18 | 17 | - | TRBD1 | CASSRPGQGVRGTEAFF | TGTGCCAGCTCACGTCCGGGGCAGGGGGTGAGGGGGACTGAAGCTTTCTTT
TRBJ1-3 | TRBV27 | 15 | - | TRBD1 | CASSRRGDPGNTIYF | TGTGCCAGCAGTCGCAGGGGGGATCCTGGAAACACCATATATTTT
TRBJ1-1 | TRBV28 | 10 | - | TRBD1 | CASDRGEAFF | TGTGCCTCCGACAGGGGTGAAGCTTTCTTT
TRBJ1-3 | TRBV10-2 | 17 | - | TRBD1 | CASRPGQGASSGNTIYF | TGCGCCAGCAGGCCGGGACAGGGGGCCAGCTCTGGAAACACCATATATTTT
TRBJ1-6 | TRBV12-5 | 18 | - | - | CASGLGVRGSSYNSPLHF | TGTGCTAGTGGTTTGGGGGTCAGGGGAAGCTCCTATAATTCACCCCTCCACTTT